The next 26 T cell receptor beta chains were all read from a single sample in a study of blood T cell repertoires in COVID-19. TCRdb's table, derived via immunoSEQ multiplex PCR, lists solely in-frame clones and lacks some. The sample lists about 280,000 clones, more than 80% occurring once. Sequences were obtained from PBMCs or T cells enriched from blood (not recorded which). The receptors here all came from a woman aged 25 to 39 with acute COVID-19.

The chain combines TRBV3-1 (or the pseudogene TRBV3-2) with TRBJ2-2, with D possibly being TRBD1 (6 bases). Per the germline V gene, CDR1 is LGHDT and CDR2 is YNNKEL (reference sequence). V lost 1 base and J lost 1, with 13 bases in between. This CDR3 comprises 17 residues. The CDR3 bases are TGTGCCAGCAGCCAAGGACCCGGGACACTGAACACCGGGGAGCTGTTTTTT. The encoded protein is CASSQGPGTLNTGELFF.

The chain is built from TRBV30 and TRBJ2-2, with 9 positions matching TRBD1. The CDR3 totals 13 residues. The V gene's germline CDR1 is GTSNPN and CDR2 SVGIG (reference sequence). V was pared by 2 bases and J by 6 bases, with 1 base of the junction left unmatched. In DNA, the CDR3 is TGTGCCTGGAGTAGGACAGGGGCCGGGGAGCTGTTTTTT. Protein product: CAWSRTGAGELFF.

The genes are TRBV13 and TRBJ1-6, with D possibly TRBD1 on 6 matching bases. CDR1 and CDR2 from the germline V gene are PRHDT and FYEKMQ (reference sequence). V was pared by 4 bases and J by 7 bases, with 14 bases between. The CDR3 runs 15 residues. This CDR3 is CASSSGTGSNSPLHF. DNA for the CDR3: TGTGCCAGCAGCTCGGGTACAGGGAGCAATTCACCCCTCCACTTT. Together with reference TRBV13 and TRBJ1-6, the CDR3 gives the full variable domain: AAGVIQSPRHLIKEKRETATLKCYPIPRHDTVYWYQQGPGQDPQFLISFYEKMQSDKGSIPDRFSAQQFSDYHSELNMSSLELGDSALYFCASSSGTGSNSPLHFGNGTRLTVT.

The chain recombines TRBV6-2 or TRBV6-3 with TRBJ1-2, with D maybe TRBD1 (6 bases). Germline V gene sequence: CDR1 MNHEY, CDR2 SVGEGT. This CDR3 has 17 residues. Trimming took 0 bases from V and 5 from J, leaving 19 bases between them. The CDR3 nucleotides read TGTGCCAGCAGTTACTCGGCCAGGGGTCTAGGGTTATATGGCTACACCTTC. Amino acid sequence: CASSYSARGLGLYGYTF.

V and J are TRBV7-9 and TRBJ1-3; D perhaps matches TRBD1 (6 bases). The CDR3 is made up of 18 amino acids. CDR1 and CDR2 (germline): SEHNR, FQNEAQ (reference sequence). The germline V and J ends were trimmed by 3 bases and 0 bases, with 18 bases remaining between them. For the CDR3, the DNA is TGTGCCAGCAGCTTGGATCGAGGACAGAGGGCCTCTGGAAACACCATATATTTT. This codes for CASSLDRGQRASGNTIYF.

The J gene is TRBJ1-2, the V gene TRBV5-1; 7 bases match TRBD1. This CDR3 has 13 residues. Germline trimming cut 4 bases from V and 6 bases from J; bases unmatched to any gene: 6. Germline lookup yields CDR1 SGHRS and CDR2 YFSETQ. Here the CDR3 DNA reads TGCGCCAGCAGCCAACAGGGGATGGATGGCTACACCTTC. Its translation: CASSQQGMDGYTF.

The CDR3 reads CASSISTGVSGANVLTF. Here the CDR3 DNA reads TGTGCCAGTAGTATCTCAACAGGGGTCTCTGGGGCCAACGTCCTGACTTTC. The rearrangement joins TRBV19 to TRBJ2-6; 7 bases are a match to TRBD1. The germline V gene has CDR1 LNHDA and CDR2 SQIVND (reference sequence). This CDR3 is 17 amino acids long. With V trimmed by 3 bases and J by 0 bases, 5 bases remained unmatched.

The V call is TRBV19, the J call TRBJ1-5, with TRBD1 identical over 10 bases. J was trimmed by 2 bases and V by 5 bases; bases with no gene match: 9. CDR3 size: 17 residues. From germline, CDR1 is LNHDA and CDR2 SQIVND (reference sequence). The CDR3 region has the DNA TGTGCCAGTAGTGTTTCCGGGACAGGGGTGGGCAATCAGCCCCAGCATTTT. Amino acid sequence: CASSVSGTGVGNQPQHF.

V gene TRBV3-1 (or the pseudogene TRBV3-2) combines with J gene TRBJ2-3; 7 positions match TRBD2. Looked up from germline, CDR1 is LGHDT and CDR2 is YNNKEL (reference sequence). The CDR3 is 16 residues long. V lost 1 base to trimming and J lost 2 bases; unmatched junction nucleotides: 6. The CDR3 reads CASSQAREALTDTQYF. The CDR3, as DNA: TGTGCCAGCAGCCAAGCTCGGGAGGCTCTCACAGATACGCAGTATTTT.

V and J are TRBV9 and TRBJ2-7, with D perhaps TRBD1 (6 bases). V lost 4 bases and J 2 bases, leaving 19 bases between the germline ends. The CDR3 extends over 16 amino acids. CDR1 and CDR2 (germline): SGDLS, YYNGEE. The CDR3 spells CASSPIPMTGTYEQYF. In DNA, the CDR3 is TGTGCCAGCAGCCCGATCCCCATGACAGGTACCTACGAGCAGTACTTC.

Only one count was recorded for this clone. CDR3: CASSLDGTGWSPLHF. For the CDR3, the DNA is TGTGCCAGCAGCTTGGATGGGACAGGGTGGTCACCCCTCCACTTT. The chain employs TRBV5-5 and TRBJ1-6; 9 nucleotides align to TRBD1. Germline trimming cut 0 bases from V and 10 bases from J; bases unmatched to any gene: 5. Germline assignment: CDR1 SGHKS and CDR2 YYEKEE (reference sequence). The CDR3 spans 15 residues.

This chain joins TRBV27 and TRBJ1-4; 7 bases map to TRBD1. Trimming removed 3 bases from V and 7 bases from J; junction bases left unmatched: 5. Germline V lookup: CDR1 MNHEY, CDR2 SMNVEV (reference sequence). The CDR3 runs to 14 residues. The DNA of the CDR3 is TGTGCCAGCAGTTTCCAGGGGGTCAGTGAAAAACTGTTTTTT. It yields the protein CASSFQGVSEKLFF.

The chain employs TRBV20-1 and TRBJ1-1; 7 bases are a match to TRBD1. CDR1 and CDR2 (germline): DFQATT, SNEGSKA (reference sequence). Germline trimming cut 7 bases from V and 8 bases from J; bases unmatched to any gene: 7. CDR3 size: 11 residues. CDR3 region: CSGGTVGEAFF. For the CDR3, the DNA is TGCAGTGGCGGGACAGTTGGGGAAGCTTTCTTT.

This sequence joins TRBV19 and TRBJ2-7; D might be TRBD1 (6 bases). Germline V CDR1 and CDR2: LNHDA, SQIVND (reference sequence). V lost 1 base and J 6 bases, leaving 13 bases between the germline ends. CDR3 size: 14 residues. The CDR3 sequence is CASSIGQTGREQYF. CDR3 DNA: TGTGCCAGTAGTATAGGACAGACAGGACGCGAGCAGTACTTC.

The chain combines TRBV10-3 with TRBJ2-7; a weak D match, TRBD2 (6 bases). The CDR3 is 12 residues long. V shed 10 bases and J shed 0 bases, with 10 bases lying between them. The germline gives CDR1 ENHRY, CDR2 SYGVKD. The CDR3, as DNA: TGTGCCACGGGACTCGTCTCCTACGAGCAGTACTTC. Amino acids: CATGLVSYEQYF.

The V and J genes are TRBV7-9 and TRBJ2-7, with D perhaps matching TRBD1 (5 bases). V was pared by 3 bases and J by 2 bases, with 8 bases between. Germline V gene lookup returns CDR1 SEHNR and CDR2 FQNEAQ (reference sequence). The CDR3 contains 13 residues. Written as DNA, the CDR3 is TGTGCCAGCAGCTTCGACAGCACCTACGAGCAGTACTTC. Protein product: CASSFDSTYEQYF. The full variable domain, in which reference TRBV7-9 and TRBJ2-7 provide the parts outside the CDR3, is DTGVSQNPRHKITKRGQNVTFRCDPISEHNRLYWYRQTLGQGPEFLTYFQNEAQLEKSRLLSDRFSAERPKGSFSTLEIQRTEQGDSAMYLCASSFDSTYEQYFGPGTRLTVT.

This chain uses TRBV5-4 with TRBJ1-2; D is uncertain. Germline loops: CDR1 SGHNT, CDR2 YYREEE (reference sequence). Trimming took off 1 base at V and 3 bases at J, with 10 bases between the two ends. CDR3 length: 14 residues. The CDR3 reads CASSLIGRDYGYTF. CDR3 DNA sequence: TGTGCCAGCAGCTTGATAGGGAGAGACTATGGCTACACCTTC. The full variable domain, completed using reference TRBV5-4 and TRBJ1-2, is ETGVTQSPTHLIKTRGQQVTLRCSSQSGHNTVSWYQQALGQGPQFIFQYYREEENGRGNFPPRFSGLQFPNYSSELNVNALELDDSALYLCASSLIGRDYGYTFGSGTRLTVV.

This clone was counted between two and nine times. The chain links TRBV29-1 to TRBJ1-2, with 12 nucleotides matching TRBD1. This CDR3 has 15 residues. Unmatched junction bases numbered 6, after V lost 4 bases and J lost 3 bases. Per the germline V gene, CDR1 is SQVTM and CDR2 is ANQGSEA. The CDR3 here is CSVGQGQGAYYGYTF. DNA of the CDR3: TGCAGCGTTGGCCAGGGACAGGGGGCTTACTATGGCTACACCTTC.

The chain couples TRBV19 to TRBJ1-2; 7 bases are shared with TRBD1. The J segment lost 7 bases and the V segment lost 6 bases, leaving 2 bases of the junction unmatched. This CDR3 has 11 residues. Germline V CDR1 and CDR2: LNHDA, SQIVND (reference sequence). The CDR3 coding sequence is TGTGCCAGTAGCACAGGGGTTGGCTACACCTTC. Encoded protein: CASSTGVGYTF. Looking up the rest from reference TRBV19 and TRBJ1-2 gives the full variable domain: DGGITQSPKYLFRKEGQNVTLSCEQNLNHDAMYWYRQDPGQGLRLIYYSQIVNDFQKGDIAEGYSVSREKKESFPLTVTSAQKNPTAFYLCASSTGVGYTFGSGTRLTVV.

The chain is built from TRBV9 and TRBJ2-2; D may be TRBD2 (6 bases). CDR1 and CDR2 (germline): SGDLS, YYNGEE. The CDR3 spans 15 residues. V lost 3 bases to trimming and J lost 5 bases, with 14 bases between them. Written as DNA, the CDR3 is TGTGCCAGCAGCGCCCGTCGGGGGAGAACCGGGGAGCTGTTTTTT. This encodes CASSARRGRTGELFF.

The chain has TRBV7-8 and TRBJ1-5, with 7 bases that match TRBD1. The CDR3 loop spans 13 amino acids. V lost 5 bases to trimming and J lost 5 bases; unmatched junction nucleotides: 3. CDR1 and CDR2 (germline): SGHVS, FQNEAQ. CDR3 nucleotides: TGTGCCAGCAGCCGGGACAGAGATCAGCCCCAGCATTTT. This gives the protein CASSRDRDQPQHF.

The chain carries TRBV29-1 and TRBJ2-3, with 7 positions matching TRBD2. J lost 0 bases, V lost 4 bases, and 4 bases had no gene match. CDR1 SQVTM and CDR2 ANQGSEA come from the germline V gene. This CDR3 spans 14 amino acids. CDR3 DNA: TGCAGCGTTGTAGCGGGCACTAGCACAGATACGCAGTATTTT. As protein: CSVVAGTSTDTQYF.

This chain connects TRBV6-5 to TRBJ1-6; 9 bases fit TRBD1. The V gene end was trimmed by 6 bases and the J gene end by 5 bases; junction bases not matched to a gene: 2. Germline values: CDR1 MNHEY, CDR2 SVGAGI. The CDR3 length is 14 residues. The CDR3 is CASRNRGHNSPLHF. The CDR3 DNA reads TGTGCCAGCAGGAACAGGGGGCATAATTCACCCCTCCACTTT.

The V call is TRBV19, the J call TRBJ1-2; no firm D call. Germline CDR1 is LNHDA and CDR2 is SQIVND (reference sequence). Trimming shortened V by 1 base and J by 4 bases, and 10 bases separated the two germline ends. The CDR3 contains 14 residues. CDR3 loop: CASSIVNSGYGYTF. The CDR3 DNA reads TGTGCCAGTAGTATAGTAAACAGCGGCTATGGCTACACCTTC. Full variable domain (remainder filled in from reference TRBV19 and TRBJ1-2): DGGITQSPKYLFRKEGQNVTLSCEQNLNHDAMYWYRQDPGQGLRLIYYSQIVNDFQKGDIAEGYSVSREKKESFPLTVTSAQKNPTAFYLCASSIVNSGYGYTFGSGTRLTVV.

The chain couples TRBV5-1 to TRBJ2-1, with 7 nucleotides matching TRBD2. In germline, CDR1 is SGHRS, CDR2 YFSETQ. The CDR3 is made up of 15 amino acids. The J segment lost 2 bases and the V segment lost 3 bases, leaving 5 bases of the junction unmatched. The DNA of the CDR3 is TGCGCCAGCAGCTCCATGAGCGGGGCCTACAATGAGCAGTTCTTC. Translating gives CASSSMSGAYNEQFF.

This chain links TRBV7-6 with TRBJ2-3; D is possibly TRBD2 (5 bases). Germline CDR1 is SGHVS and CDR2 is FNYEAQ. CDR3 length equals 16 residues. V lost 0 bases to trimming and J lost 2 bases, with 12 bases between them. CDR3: CASSLARGLITDTQYF. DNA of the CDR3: TGTGCCAGCAGCTTAGCGCGCGGACTGATCACAGATACGCAGTATTTT.